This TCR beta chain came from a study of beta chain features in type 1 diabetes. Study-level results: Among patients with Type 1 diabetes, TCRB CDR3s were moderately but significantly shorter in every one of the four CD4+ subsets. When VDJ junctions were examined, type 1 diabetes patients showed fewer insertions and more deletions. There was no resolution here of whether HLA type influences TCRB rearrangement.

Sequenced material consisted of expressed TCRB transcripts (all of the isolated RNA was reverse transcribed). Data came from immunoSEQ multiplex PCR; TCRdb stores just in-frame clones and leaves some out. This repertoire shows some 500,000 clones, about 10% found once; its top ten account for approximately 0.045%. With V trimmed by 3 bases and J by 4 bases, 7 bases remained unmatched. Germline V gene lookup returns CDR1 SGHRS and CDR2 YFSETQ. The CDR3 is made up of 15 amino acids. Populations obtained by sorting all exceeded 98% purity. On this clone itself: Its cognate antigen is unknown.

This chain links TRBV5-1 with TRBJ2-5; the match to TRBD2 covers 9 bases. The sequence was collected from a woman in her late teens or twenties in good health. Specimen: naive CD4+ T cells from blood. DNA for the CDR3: TGCGCCAGCAGCTGGGAGCGGGAGGTGACAGAGACCCAGTACTTC. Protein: CASSWEREVTETQYF.